This record covers a single T cell receptor beta chain. This CDR3 contains 14 residues. Germline trimming cut 5 bases from V and 10 bases from J; bases unmatched to any gene: 7. CDR1 and CDR2 from the germline V gene are LGHDT and YNNKEL (reference sequence). This sample is drawn from a study of control samples from healthy donors and cancer patients. Using immunoSEQ multiplex PCR, the repertoire was profiled, and TCRdb retains in-frame clones only, with some absent. The table shows 180,000 or so clones, with around 91% occurring only once. Sequencing used blood. The V call is TRBV3-1 (or the pseudogene TRBV3-2), the J call TRBJ1-6; 8 positions agree with TRBD1. This TCR was recovered from a woman in her thirties in good health. The CDR3 sequence is CASSTRQGRSPLHF. The CDR3 DNA reads TGTGCCAGCAGCACCCGACAGGGGCGGTCACCCCTCCACTTT.